The TCR beta chain described here comes from a study of blood T cell repertoires in COVID-19. Study as a whole: The analysed material was cDNA or gDNA that came from T cells, B-cell-depleted T cells, or PBMCs.

The assay was immunoSEQ multiplex PCR, and TCRdb's table has in-frame clones only and misses some. The repertoire holds 30,000 to 40,000 clones, roughly nine tenths seen once, with roughly 2.1% in the top ten. Germline CDR1 reads MNHEY; CDR2 reads SVGAGI. Between the trimmed V and J ends, which lost 2 bases and 0 bases, there was a span of 5 bases. The CDR3 length is 14 residues. Sequenced: peripheral blood. The clonotype was recovered from a man aged 45-65 years with active or convalescent COVID-19. The rearrangement uses TRBV6-5 and TRBJ1-3; D is unclear. The CDR3 nucleotides are TGTGCCAGCAGTTACGGGCTCTCTGGAAACACCATATATTTT. Its translation is CASSYGLSGNTIYF.